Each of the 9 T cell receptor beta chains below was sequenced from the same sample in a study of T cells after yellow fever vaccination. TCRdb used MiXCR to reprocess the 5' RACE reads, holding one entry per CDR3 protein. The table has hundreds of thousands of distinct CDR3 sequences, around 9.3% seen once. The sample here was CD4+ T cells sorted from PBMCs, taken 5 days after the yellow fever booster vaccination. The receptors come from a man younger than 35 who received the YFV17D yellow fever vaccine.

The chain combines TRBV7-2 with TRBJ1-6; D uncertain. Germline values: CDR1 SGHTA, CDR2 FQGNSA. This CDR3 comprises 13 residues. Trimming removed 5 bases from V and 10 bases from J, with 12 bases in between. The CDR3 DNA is TGTGCCAGCAGCGAATATGCGGGCTCACCCCTCCACTTT. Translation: CASSEYAGSPLHF.

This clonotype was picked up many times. The CDR3 sequence is CASSQGTPNSYNSPLHF. The CDR3 DNA follows: TGCGCCAGCAGCCAAGGGACACCTAACTCCTATAATTCACCCCTCCACTTT. The chain joins TRBV4-1 to TRBJ1-6, with D possibly being TRBD1 (5 bases). Germline V gene sequence: CDR1 MGHRA, CDR2 YSYEKL. Between the trimmed V and J ends, which lost 1 base and 0 bases, there was a span of 10 bases. The CDR3 has 17 residues.

Written as DNA, the CDR3 is TGTGCCAGCAGGCTAGCGGGGGGGCAGGGCACCGGGGAGCTGTTTTTT. This sequence encodes CASRLAGGQGTGELFF. The chain carries TRBV7-2 and TRBJ2-2, with 12 bases matching TRBD2. The CDR3 length is 16 residues. The germline V gene has CDR1 SGHTA and CDR2 FQGNSA. After removal of 6 bases from V and 4 bases from J, the junction contained 6 bases not matched to a gene.

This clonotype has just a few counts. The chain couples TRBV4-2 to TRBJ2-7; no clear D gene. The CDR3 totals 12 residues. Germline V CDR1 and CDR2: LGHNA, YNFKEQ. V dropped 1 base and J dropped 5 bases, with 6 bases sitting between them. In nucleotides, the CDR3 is TGTGCCAGCAGCCAAGCTGCTAACGAGCAGTACTTC. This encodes CASSQAANEQYF.

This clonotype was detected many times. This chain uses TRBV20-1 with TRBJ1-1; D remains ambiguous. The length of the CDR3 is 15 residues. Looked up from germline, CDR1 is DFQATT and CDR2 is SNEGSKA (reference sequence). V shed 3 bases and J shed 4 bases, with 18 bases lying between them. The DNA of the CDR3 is TGCAGTGCTAGTCCAGCCCTTCCGGGTGGCACTGAAGCTTTCTTT. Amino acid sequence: CSASPALPGGTEAFF.

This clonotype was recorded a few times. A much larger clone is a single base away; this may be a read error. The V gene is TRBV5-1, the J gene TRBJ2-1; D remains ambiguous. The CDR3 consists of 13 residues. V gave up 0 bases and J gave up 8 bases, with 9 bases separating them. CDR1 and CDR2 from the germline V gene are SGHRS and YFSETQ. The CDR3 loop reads CASSLDGYHEQFF. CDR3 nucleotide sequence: TGCGCCAGCAGCTTGGACGGGTACCATGAGCAGTTCTTC.

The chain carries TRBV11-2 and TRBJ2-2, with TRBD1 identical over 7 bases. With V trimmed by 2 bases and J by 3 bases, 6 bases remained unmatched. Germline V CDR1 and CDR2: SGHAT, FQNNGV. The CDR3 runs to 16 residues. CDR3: CASSLLGGADTGELFF. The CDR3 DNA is TGTGCCAGCAGCTTACTAGGGGGCGCGGACACCGGGGAGCTGTTTTTT. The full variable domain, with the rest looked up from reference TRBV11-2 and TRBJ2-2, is EAGVAQSPRYKIIEKRQSVAFWCNPISGHATLYWYQQILGQGPKLLIQFQNNGVVDDSQLPKDRFSAERLKGVDSTLKIQPAKLEDSAVYLCASSLLGGADTGELFFGEGSRLTVL.

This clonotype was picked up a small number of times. CDR3 nucleotide sequence: TGCAGTGCTAGAGATCGGGGACAGGGGACAGATACGCAGTATTTT. Protein sequence: CSARDRGQGTDTQYF. The V gene is TRBV20-1, the J gene TRBJ2-3, with TRBD1 matching over 10 bases. Germline V lookup: CDR1 DFQATT, CDR2 SNEGSKA (reference sequence). The trim removed 0 bases at V and 3 bases at J, leaving 3 bases unmatched. The CDR3 covers 15 residues.

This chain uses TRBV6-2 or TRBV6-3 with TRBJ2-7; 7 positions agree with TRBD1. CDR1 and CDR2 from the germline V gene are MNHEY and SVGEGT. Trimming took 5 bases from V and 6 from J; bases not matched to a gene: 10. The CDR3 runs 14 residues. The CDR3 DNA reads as TGTGCCAGCAGTCGGCTGACAGGGATTCGCGAGCAGTACGTC. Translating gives CASSRLTGIREQYV.